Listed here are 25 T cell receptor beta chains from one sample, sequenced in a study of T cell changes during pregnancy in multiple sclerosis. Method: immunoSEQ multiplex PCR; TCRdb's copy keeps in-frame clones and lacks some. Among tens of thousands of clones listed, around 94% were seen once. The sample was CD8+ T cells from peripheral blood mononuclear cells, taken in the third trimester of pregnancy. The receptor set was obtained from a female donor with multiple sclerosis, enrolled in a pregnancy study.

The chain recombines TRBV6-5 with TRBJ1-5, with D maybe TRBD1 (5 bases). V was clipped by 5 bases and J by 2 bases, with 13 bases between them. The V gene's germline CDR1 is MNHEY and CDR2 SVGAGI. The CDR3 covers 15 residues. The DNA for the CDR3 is TGTGCCAGCAGTCCCAACACAGGTGGCAATCAGCCCCAGCATTTT. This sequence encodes CASSPNTGGNQPQHF.

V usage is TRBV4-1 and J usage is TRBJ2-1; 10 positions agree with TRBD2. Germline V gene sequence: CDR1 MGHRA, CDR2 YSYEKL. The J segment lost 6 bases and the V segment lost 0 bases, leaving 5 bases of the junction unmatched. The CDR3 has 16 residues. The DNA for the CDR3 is TGCGCCAGCAGCCAAGATCAACTAGCGGGAATCAATGAGCAGTTCTTC. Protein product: CASSQDQLAGINEQFF.

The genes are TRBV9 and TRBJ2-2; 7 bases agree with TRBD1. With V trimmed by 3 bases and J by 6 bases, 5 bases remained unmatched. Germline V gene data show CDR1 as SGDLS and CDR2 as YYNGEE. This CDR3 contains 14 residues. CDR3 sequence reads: CASSGQGSPGELFF. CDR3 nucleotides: TGTGCCAGCAGCGGACAGGGAAGCCCCGGGGAGCTGTTTTTT.

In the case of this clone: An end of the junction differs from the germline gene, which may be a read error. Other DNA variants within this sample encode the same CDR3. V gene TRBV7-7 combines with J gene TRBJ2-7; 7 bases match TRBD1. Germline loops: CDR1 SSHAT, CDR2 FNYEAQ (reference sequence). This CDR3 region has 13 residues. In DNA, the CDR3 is TGTGCTAGCAGCTTTCTAGGGGGCGGGGAGCAGTACTTC. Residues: CASSFLGGGEQYF.

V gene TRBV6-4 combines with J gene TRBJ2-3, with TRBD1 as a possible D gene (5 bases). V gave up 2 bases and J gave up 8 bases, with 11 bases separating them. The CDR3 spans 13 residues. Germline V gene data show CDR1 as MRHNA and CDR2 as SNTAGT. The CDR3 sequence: CASSDQGHGTQYF. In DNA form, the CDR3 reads TGTGCCAGCAGTGACCAGGGTCACGGTACGCAGTATTTT.

The CDR3 DNA is TGTGCCAGTAGGCCCGGGGGGAACACTGAAGCTTTCTTT. It translates to CASRPGGNTEAFF. The V and J genes are TRBV19 and TRBJ1-1; TRBD1 might be the D (5 bases). Trimming pared 6 bases from V and 1 base from J, leaving 9 bases between. Germline CDR1 and CDR2: LNHDA and SQIVND (reference sequence). This CDR3 comprises 13 residues.

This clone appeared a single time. The CDR3 loop reads CASSLAGAPYNSPLHF. The CDR3 bases are TGTGCCAGCAGTTTAGCGGGGGCACCTTATAATTCACCCCTCCACTTT. This chain links TRBV27 with TRBJ1-6; D might be TRBD1 (6 bases). In germline, CDR1 is MNHEY, CDR2 SMNVEV (reference sequence). V was shortened by 2 bases and J by 4 bases, with 12 bases between the two germline ends. The CDR3 sequence is 16 residues long.

As DNA, the CDR3 is TGTGCCAGCAGTTACCAGGTGTCTTTATCTACTGAAGCTTTCTTT. Translating it yields CASSYQVSLSTEAFF. The chain has TRBV6-6 and TRBJ1-1; D uncertain. Trimming took off 2 bases at V and 5 bases at J, with 15 bases between the two ends. Germline CDR1 and CDR2: MNHNY and SVGAGI (reference sequence). This CDR3 is built from 15 residues.

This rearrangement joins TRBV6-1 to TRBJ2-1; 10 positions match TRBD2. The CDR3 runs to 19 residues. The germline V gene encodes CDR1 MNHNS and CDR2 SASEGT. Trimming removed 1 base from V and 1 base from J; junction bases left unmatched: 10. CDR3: CASSEVGWLAGASYNEQFF. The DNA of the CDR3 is TGTGCCAGCAGTGAAGTAGGTTGGCTAGCGGGGGCTTCCTACAATGAGCAGTTCTTC.

The CDR3 sequence is CANRAGVHTEAFF. The CDR3 nucleotides read TGTGCCAACAGAGCAGGGGTTCACACTGAAGCTTTCTTT. The V and J genes are TRBV6-6 and TRBJ1-1; TRBD1 is a possible D gene (6 bases). V lost 10 bases and J lost 3, with 15 bases in between. This CDR3 is built from 13 residues. Germline CDR1 is MNHNY and CDR2 is SVGAGI (reference sequence).

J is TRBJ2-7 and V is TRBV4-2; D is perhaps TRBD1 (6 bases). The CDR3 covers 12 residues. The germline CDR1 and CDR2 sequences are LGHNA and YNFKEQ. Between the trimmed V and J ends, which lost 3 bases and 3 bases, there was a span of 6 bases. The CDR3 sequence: CASSQDSYEQYF. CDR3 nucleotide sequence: TGTGCCAGCAGCCAGGACAGCTACGAGCAGTACTTC.

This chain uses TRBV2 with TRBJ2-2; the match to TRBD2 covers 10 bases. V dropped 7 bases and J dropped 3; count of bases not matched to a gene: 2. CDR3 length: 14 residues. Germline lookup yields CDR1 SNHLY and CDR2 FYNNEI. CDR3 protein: CASITSGDTGELFF. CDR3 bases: TGTGCCAGCATCACTAGCGGGGACACCGGGGAGCTGTTTTTT.

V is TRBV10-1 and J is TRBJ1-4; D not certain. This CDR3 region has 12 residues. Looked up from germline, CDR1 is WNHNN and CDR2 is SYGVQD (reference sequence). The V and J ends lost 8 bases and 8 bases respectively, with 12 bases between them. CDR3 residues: CASGSVVEKLFF. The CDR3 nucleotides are TGCGCCAGCGGTTCGGTAGTGGAAAAACTGTTTTTT.

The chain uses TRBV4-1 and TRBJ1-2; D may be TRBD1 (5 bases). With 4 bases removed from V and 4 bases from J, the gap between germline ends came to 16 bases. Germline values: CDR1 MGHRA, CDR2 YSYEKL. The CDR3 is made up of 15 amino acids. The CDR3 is CASSPEFGGGYGYTF. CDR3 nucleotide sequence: TGCGCCAGCAGCCCCGAATTTGGGGGGGGCTATGGCTACACCTTC.

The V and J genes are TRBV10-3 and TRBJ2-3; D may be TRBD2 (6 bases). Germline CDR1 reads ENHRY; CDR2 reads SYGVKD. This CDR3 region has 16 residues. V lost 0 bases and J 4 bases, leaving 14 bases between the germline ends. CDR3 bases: TGTGCCATCAGTGAGTCGACGCCAGCGGGTCCAGATACGCAGTATTTT. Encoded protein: CAISESTPAGPDTQYF.

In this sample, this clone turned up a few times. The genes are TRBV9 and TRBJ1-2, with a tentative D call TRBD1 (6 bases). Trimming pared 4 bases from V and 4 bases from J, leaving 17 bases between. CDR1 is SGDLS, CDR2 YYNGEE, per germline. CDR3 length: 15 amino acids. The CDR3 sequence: CASSPVVTGLYGYTF. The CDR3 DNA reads TGTGCCAGCAGCCCCGTGGTAACAGGGCTCTATGGCTACACCTTC.

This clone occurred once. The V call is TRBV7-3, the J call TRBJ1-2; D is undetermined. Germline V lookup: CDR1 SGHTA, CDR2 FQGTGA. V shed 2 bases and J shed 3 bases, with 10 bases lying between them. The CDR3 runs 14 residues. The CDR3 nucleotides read TGTGCCAGCAGCTTATCAGAATTGGACTATGGCTACACCTTC. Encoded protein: CASSLSELDYGYTF.

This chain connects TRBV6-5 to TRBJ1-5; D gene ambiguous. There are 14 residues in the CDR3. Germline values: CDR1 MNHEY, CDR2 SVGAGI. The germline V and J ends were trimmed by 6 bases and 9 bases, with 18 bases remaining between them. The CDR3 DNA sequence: TGTGCCAGCAGGGCCGCAGAGTTTTCGGGGCCCCAGCATTTT. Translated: CASRAAEFSGPQHF.

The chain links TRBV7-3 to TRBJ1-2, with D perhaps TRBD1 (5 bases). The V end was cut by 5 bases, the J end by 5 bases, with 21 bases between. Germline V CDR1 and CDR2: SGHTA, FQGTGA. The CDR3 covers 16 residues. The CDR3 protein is CASSPLGGGNTYGYTF. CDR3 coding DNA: TGTGCCAGCAGCCCCTTGGGGGGAGGGAATACGTATGGCTACACCTTC.

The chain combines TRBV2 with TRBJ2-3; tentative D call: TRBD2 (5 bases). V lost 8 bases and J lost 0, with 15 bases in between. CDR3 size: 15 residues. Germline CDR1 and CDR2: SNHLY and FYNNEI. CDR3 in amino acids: CASAGDPASTDTQYF. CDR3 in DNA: TGTGCCAGCGCCGGGGATCCTGCGAGCACAGATACGCAGTATTTT.

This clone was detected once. The CDR3 here is CASSSSYGYTF. The CDR3 region has the DNA TGTGCCAGCAGTTCCAGCTATGGCTACACCTTC. The rearrangement joins TRBV6-5 to TRBJ1-2; D gene uncertain. Trimming pared 4 bases from V and 4 bases from J, leaving 4 bases between. The germline V gene encodes CDR1 MNHEY and CDR2 SVGAGI. CDR3 length: 11 residues.

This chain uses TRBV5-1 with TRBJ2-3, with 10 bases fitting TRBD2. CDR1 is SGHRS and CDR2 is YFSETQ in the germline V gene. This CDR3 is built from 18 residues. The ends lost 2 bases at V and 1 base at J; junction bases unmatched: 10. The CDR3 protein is CASSFLAGDVAGTDTQYF. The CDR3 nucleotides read TGCGCCAGCAGCTTCCTAGCGGGGGATGTAGCGGGCACAGATACGCAGTATTTT. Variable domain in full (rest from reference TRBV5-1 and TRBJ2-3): KAGVTQTPRYLIKTRGQQVTLSCSPISGHRSVSWYQQTPGQGLQFLFEYFSETQRNKGNFPGRFSGRQFSNSRSEMNVSTLELGDSALYLCASSFLAGDVAGTDTQYFGPGTRLTVL.

DNA of the CDR3: TGTGCCAGCAGTTACTCCCCGTCGAACACTGAAGCTTTCTTT. Translation: CASSYSPSNTEAFF. This chain uses TRBV6-5 with TRBJ1-1, with unresolved D. The CDR3 has 14 amino acids. Trimming left V 0 bases short and J 1 base short, with 6 bases between. In germline, CDR1 is MNHEY, CDR2 SVGAGI.

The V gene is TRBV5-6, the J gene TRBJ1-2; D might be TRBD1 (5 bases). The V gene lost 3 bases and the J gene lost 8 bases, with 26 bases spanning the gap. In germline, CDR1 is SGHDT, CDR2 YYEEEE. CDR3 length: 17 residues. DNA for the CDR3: TGTGCCAGCAGCTCCTCGCCGGTGGCAGGGACGGCGGGGGGCTACACCTTC. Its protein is CASSSSPVAGTAGGYTF.

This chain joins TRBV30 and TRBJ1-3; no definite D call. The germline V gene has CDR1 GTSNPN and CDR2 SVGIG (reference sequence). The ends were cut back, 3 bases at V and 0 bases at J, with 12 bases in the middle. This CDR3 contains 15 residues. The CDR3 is CAWRDSRLSGNTIYF. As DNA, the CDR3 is TGTGCCTGGAGGGACTCCAGGCTCTCTGGAAACACCATATATTTT. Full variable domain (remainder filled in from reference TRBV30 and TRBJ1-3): SQTIHQWPATLVQPVGSPLSLECTVEGTSNPNLYWYRQAAGRGLQLLFYSVGIGQISSEVPQNLSASRPQDRQFILSSKKLLLSDSGFYLCAWRDSRLSGNTIYFGEGSWLTVV.